This T cell receptor (beta chain) was sequenced in a study of blood T cell repertoires in COVID-19. Germline V gene data show CDR1 as MNHEY and CDR2 as SMNVEV (reference sequence). The CDR3 spans 24 residues. V shed 5 bases and J 0 bases; nucleotides not matched to a gene: 27. Sequencing was performed with immunoSEQ multiplex PCR; in TCRdb, only in-frame clones are kept and a portion is missing. The repertoire holds around 220,000 clones, with about 80% as singletons. Material: peripheral blood. J is TRBJ2-1 and V is TRBV27, with 11 bases matching TRBD2. This receptor was obtained from a woman at least 80 years old with active or convalescent COVID-19. The CDR3 here is CASSSRGGSGDWTSGQSSYNEQFF. The CDR3 DNA reads TGTGCCAGCAGTAGCCGGGGGGGGTCTGGGGATTGGACTAGCGGGCAAAGCTCCTACAATGAGCAGTTCTTC.